The 15 T cell receptor beta chains reported below all come from one sample, sequenced in a study of control samples from healthy donors and cancer patients. TCRdb's copy holds only in-frame clones and misses some; the assay was immunoSEQ multiplex PCR. The profile shows tens of thousands of clones, under 90% of them singletons. The sequencing sample was made of blood. The receptor set was obtained from a man aged 50 or older in good health.

V gene TRBV13 combines with J gene TRBJ1-6; D is undetermined. V was trimmed by 0 bases and J by 4 bases, leaving 13 bases between them. The CDR3 loop spans 17 amino acids. In germline, CDR1 is PRHDT, CDR2 FYEKMQ (reference sequence). DNA for the CDR3: TGTGCCAGCAGCTTAGGAGCTAGGGCCTTTTATAATTCACCCCTCCACTTT. Amino acid sequence: CASSLGARAFYNSPLHF.

The chain carries TRBV4-1 and TRBJ2-3, with 9 bases identical to TRBD2. From germline, CDR1 is MGHRA and CDR2 YSYEKL. Trimming removed 0 bases from V and 4 bases from J; junction bases left unmatched: 8. The CDR3 is 17 residues long. CDR3 sequence: CASSQDLSGGFSDTQYF. The CDR3 nucleotides are TGCGCCAGCAGCCAAGATCTCAGCGGGGGGTTCTCAGATACGCAGTATTTT.

In regard to this clone: Other DNA variants within this sample encode the same CDR3. The chain carries TRBV11-2 and TRBJ1-1; tentative D call: TRBD1 (6 bases). The CDR3 consists of 13 residues. Looked up from germline, CDR1 is SGHAT and CDR2 is FQNNGV. Trimming took off 1 base at V and 4 bases at J, with 7 bases between the two ends. The CDR3 nucleotides read TGTGCCAGCAGCTTAGTAGGGGGCACTGAAGCTTTCTTT. Its translation: CASSLVGGTEAFF. Combining the CDR3 with reference TRBV11-2 and TRBJ1-1 gives the whole variable domain EAGVAQSPRYKIIEKRQSVAFWCNPISGHATLYWYQQILGQGPKLLIQFQNNGVVDDSQLPKDRFSAERLKGVDSTLKIQPAKLEDSAVYLCASSLVGGTEAFFGQGTRLTVV.

The rearrangement uses TRBV1 and TRBJ1-2; TRBD1, the D gene given by the table, was not confirmed from the DNA. TRBV1 is a listed pseudogene. The CDR3 sequence is 15 residues long. The CDR3 DNA sequence: TGCACCAGCGCCTCCGGCGGACAGGTAAGTCATGGCTACACCTTC. Amino acid sequence: CTSASGGQVSHGYTF.

The chain is built from TRBV9 and TRBJ2-3; 8 bases agree with TRBD2. From germline, CDR1 is SGDLS and CDR2 YYNGEE. The trim removed 4 bases at V and 6 bases at J, leaving 10 bases unmatched. This CDR3 has 15 residues. This CDR3 is CASSPGRGARDTQYF. As DNA, the CDR3 is TGTGCCAGCAGCCCAGGGCGGGGGGCCAGGGATACGCAGTATTTT.

The chain has TRBV11-3 and TRBJ2-7; D is tentatively TRBD1 or TRBD2 (5 bases each). V lost 8 bases to trimming and J lost 6 bases, with 14 bases between them. Germline V lookup: CDR1 SGHNT, CDR2 YENEEA. The CDR3 loop spans 12 amino acids. Here the CDR3 DNA reads TGTGCCAGCGCCGGGGACGGTAGCGAGCAGTACTTC. Translating gives CASAGDGSEQYF.

The CDR3: CASSWTRTGEQYF. In DNA, the CDR3 is TGTGCCAGCAGCTGGACTAGGACGGGAGAGCAGTACTTC. The chain couples TRBV13 to TRBJ2-7, with 7 bases that match TRBD2. This CDR3 is built from 13 residues. The germline CDR1 and CDR2 sequences are PRHDT and FYEKMQ (reference sequence). V lost 4 bases and J lost 7; bases outside the gene matches: 7.

V is TRBV29-1 and J is TRBJ2-7; 9 positions agree with TRBD2. The CDR3 has 13 residues. From germline, CDR1 is SQVTM and CDR2 ANQGSEA. Germline trimming cut 4 bases from V and 4 bases from J; bases unmatched to any gene: 5. CDR3 sequence: CSVGLAENYEQYF. The CDR3 DNA reads TGCAGCGTTGGACTAGCGGAGAATTACGAGCAGTACTTC.

The CDR3 sequence: CAWSVQRAGQGIRNTEAFF. The DNA for the CDR3 is TGTGCCTGGAGTGTACAGCGCGCGGGACAGGGTATCCGAAACACTGAAGCTTTCTTT. The chain uses TRBV30 and TRBJ1-1; 9 nucleotides match TRBD1. Germline trimming cut 0 bases from V and 2 bases from J; bases unmatched to any gene: 16. The CDR3 contains 19 residues. Germline-derived CDR1 and CDR2 are GTSNPN and SVGIG (reference sequence).

J is TRBJ1-6 and V is TRBV18; D remains unclear. Trimming pared 1 base from V and 3 bases from J, leaving 7 bases between. This CDR3 is 15 amino acids long. The V gene's germline CDR1 is KGHSH and CDR2 LQKENI. The DNA for the CDR3 is TGTGCCAGCTCACCACTGACGGACTATAATTCACCCCTCCACTTT. It is translated as CASSPLTDYNSPLHF.

The chain joins TRBV29-1 to TRBJ1-3, with 8 positions matching TRBD1. Trimming at V came to 6 bases and at J to 4 bases, leaving 5 bases not matched to a gene. CDR1 and CDR2 from the germline V gene are SQVTM and ANQGSEA. This CDR3 has 13 amino acids. For the CDR3, the DNA is TGCAGCGTCGCGACAGGGGTGGGAAACACCATATATTTT. Residues: CSVATGVGNTIYF.

The chain combines TRBV6-2 or TRBV6-3 with TRBJ2-7; perhaps TRBD1 as D (6 bases). Germline V gene data show CDR1 as MNHEY and CDR2 as SVGEGT. The ends were cut back, 2 bases at V and 6 bases at J, with 14 bases in the middle. The CDR3 spans 14 residues. CDR3 DNA sequence: TGTGCCAGCAGTTACCCGGGGACAATCGGCGAGCAGTACTTC. Translated: CASSYPGTIGEQYF.

The chain is built from TRBV6-5 and TRBJ1-2; possible D gene TRBD1, 6 bases. The germline CDR1 and CDR2 sequences are MNHEY and SVGAGI. Trimming cost V 2 bases and J 7 bases, with 14 bases left between them. The CDR3 runs 14 residues. This chain's CDR3 is CASSYGGRVGGYTF. DNA of the CDR3: TGTGCCAGCAGTTACGGGGGCAGGGTGGGTGGCTACACCTTC.

The DNA of the CDR3 is TGTGCCAGCAGCGACAGGGACAATGAGCAGTTCTTC. Protein: CASSDRDNEQFF. The V call is TRBV7-9, the J call TRBJ2-1; TRBD1 aligns across 7 bases. V lost 5 bases, J lost 5 bases, and 0 bases stayed unmatched. The CDR3 loop spans 12 amino acids. Germline V gene lookup returns CDR1 SEHNR and CDR2 FQNEAQ (reference sequence).

CDR3 sequence: CASSSRGGIYNEQFF. CDR3 sequence (DNA): TGTGCCAGTAGTTCCCGGGGGGGCATTTACAATGAGCAGTTCTTC. The genes are TRBV19 and TRBJ2-1; 8 positions match TRBD2. The trim removed 5 bases at V and 4 bases at J, leaving 7 bases unmatched. The V gene's germline CDR1 is LNHDA and CDR2 SQIVND (reference sequence). There are 15 residues in the CDR3.